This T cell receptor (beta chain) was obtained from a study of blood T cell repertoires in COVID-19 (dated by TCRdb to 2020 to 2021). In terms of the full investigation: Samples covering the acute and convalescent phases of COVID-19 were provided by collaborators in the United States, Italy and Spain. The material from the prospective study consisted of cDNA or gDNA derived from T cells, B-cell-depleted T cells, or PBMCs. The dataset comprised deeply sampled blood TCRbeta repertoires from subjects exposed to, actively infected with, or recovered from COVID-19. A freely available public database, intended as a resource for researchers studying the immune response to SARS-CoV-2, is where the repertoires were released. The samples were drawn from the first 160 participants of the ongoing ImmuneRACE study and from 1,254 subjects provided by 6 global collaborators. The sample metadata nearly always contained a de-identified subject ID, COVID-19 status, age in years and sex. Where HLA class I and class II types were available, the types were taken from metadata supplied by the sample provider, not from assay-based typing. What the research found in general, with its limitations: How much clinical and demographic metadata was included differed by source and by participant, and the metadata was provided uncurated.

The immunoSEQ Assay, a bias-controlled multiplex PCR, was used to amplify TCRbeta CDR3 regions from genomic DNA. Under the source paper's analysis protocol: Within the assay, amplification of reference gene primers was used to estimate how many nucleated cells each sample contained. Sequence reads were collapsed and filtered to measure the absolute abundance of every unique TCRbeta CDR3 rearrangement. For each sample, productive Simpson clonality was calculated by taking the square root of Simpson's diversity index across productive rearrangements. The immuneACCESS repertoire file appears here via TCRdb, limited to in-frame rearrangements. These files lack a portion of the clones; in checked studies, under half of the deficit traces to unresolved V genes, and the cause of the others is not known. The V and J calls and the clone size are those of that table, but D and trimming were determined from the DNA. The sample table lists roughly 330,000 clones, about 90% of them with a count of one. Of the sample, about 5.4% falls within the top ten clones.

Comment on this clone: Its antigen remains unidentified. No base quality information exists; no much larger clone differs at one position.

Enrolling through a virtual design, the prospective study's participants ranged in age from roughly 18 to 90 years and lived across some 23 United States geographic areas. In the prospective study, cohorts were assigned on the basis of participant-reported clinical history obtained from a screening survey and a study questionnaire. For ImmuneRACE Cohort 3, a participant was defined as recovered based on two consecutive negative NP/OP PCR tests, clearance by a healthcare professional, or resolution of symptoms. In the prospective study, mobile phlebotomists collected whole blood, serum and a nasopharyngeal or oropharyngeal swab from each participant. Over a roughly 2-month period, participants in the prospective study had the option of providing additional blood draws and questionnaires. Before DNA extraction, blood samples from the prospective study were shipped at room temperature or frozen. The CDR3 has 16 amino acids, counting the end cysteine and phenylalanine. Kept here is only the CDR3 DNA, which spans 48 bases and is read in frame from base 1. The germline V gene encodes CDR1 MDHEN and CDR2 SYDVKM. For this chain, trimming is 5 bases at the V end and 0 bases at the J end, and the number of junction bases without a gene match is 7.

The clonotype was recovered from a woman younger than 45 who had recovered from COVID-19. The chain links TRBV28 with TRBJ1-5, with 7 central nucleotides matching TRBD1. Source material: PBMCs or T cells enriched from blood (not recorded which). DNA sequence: TGTGCCAGCAGTATCATGACAGGGAATAGCAATCAGCCCCAGCATTTT. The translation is CASSIMTGNSNQPQHF.